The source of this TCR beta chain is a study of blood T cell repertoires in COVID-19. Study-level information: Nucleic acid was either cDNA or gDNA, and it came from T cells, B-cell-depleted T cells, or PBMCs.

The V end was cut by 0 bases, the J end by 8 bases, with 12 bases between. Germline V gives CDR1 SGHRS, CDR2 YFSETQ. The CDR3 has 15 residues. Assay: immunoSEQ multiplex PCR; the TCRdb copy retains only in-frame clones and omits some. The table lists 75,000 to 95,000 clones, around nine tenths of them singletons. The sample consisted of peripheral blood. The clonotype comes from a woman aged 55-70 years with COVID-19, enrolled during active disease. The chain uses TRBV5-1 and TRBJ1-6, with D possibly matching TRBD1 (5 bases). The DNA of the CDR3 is TGCGCCAGCAGCTTGGGTTCAGGGTCTTATTCACCCCTCCACTTT. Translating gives CASSLGSGSYSPLHF.